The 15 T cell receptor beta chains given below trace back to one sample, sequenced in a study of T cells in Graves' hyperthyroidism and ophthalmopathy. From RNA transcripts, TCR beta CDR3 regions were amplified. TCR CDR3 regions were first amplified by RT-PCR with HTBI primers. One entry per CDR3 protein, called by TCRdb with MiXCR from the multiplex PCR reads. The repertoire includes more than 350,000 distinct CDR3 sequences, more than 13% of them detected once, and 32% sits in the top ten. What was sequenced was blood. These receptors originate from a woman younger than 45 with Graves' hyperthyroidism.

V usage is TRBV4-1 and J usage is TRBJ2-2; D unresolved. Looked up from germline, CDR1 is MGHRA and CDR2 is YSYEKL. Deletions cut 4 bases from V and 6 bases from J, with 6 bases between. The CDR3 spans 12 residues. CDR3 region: CASSPDAGELFF. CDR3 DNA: TGCGCCAGCAGCCCGGACGCCGGGGAGCTGTTTTTT.

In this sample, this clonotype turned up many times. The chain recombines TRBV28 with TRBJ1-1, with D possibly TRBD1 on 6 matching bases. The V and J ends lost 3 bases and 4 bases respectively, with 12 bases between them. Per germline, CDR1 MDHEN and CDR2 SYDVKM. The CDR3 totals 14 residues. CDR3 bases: TGTGCCAGCAGTTTCCACAGGGTAGGCACTGAAGCTTTCTTT. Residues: CASSFHRVGTEAFF.

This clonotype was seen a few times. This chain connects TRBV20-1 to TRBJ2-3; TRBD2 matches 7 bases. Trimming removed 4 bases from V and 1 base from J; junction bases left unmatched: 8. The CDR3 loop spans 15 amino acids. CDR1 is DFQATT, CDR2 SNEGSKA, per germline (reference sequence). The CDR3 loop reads CSANLGGAGTDTQYF. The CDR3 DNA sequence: TGCAGTGCTAATCTGGGAGGGGCGGGCACAGATACGCAGTATTTT.

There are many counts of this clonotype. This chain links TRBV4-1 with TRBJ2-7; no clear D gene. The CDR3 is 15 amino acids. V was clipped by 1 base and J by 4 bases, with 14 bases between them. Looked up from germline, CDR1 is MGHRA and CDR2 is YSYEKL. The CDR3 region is CASSQVAQTYYEQYF. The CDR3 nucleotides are TGCGCCAGCAGCCAAGTAGCCCAAACGTATTACGAGCAGTACTTC.

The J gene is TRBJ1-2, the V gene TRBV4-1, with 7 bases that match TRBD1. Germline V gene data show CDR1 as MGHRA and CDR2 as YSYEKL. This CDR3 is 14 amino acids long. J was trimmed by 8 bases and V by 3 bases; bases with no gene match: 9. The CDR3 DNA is TGCGCCAGCAGCCACCCCGGGAGGGGGCAAGGCTACACCTTC. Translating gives CASSHPGRGQGYTF.

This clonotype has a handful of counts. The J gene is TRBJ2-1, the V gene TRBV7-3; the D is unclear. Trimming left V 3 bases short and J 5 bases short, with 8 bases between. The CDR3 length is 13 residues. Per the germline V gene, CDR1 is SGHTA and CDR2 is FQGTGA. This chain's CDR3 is CASSFSLNNEQFF. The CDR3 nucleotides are TGTGCCAGCAGCTTTAGTCTAAACAATGAGCAGTTCTTC. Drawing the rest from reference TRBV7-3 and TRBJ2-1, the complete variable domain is GAGVSQTPSNKVTEKGKYVELRCDPISGHTALYWYRQSLGQGPEFLIYFQGTGAADDSGLPNDRFFAVRPEGSVSTLKIQRTERGDSAVYLCASSFSLNNEQFFGPGTRLTVL.

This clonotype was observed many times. CDR3 sequence: CASSYPDRAKTQYF. The CDR3 DNA reads as TGTGCCAGCAGTTACCCAGACAGGGCCAAGACCCAGTACTTC. The chain joins TRBV6-5 to TRBJ2-5, with TRBD1 matching over 7 bases. There are 14 residues in the CDR3. The V gene's germline CDR1 is MNHEY and CDR2 SVGAGI. J lost 6 bases, V lost 2 bases, and 6 bases had no gene match.

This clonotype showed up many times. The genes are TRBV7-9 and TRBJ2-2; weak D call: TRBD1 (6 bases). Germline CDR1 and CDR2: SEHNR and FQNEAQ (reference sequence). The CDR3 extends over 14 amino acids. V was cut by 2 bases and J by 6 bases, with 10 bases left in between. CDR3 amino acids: CASSLSGHAGELFF. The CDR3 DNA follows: TGTGCCAGCAGCTTATCGGGACACGCCGGGGAGCTGTTTTTT. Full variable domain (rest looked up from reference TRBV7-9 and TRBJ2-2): DTGVSQNPRHKITKRGQNVTFRCDPISEHNRLYWYRQTLGQGPEFLTYFQNEAQLEKSRLLSDRFSAERPKGSFSTLEIQRTEQGDSAMYLCASSLSGHAGELFFGEGSRLTVL.

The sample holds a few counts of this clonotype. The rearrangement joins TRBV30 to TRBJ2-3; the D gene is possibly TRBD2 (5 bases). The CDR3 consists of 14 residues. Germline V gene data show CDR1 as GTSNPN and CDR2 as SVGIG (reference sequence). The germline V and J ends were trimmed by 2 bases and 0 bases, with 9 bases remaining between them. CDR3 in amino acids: CAWSKEDSTDTQYF. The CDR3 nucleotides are TGTGCCTGGAGTAAGGAGGATAGCACAGATACGCAGTATTTT.

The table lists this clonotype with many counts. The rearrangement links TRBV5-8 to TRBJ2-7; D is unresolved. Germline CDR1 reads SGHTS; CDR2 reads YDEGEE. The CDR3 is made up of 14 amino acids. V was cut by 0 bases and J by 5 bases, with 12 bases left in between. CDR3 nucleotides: TGTGCCAGCAGCTTGGAAGTGAGTTCGGACGAGCAGTACTTC. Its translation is CASSLEVSSDEQYF.

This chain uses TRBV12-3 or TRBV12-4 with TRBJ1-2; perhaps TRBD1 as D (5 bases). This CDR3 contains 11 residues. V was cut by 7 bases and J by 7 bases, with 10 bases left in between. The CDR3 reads CASTLRGGYTF. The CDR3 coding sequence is TGTGCCAGCACCCTGAGGGGTGGCTACACCTTC.

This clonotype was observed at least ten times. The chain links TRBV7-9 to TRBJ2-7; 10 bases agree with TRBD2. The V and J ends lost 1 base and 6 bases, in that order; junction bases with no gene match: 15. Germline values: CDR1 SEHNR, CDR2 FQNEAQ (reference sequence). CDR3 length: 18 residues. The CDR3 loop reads CASSLGGRNSGRAGEQYF. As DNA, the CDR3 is TGTGCCAGCAGCTTAGGGGGCAGGAACAGCGGGAGGGCCGGCGAGCAGTACTTC.

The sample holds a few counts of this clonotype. CDR3 sequence reads: CSATDRPGQPQHF. The CDR3 region has the DNA TGCAGCGCGACAGACAGGCCAGGTCAGCCCCAGCATTTT. The gene calls are TRBV29-1 and TRBJ1-5, with a tentative D call TRBD1 (6 bases). Looked up from germline, CDR1 is SQVTM and CDR2 is ANQGSEA. Trimming stripped 7 bases from V and 6 bases from J, with 16 bases between. This CDR3 contains 13 residues.

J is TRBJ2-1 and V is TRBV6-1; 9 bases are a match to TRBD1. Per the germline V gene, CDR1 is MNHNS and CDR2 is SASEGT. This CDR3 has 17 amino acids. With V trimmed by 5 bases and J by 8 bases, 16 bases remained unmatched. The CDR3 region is CASSWNVPGQGLYEQFF. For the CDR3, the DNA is TGTGCCAGCAGTTGGAACGTTCCGGGACAGGGCCTTTATGAGCAGTTCTTC.

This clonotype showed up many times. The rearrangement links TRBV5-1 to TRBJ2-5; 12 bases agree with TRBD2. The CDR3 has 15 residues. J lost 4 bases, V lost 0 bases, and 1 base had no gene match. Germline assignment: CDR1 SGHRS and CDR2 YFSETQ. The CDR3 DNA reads TGCGCCAGCAGCTTGGTACTAGCGGGAGGAGAGACCCAGTACTTC. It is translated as CASSLVLAGGETQYF.